This entry concerns a single T cell receptor beta chain. Measured with immunoSEQ multiplex PCR; TCRdb has only the in-frame clones, and not every one. In the table there are 150,000 or so clones, 84% of which are singletons. The CDR3 is 16 residues long. The sample belongs to a study of blood T cell repertoires in COVID-19. This chain uses TRBV21-1 with TRBJ2-5; TRBD1, the D gene given by the table, was not confirmed from the DNA. TRBV21-1 corresponds to a pseudogene. The source material was peripheral blood. The TCR comes from a man aged 18 to 29 with active or convalescent COVID-19. The chain's CDR3 is CASSKDDNLRKETQYF. The CDR3 region has the DNA TGTGCCAGCAGCAAAGACGACAACCTAAGGAAAGAGACCCAGTACTTC.